This T cell receptor beta chain was sequenced for a study of T-cell reconstitution after alpha-beta-depleted transplantation in children. This clonotype was seen ten or more times. Germline V CDR1 and CDR2: MDHEN, SYDVKM. The CDR3 covers 15 residues. The V and J ends lost 6 bases and 13 bases, in that order; junction bases with no gene match: 12. Molecular barcoding with unique molecular identifiers was used for the TCRbeta library. TCRdb ran MiXCR on the PCR reads and lists one entry per CDR3 protein. The profile shows 700,000 to 850,000 distinct CDR3 sequences, roughly 16% of them singletons. Specimen: PBMCs, mostly from graft donor cells, collected 360 days after TCRalphabeta/CD19-depleted stem cell transplant. This rearrangement joins TRBV28 to TRBJ1-6, with TRBD1 identical over 10 bases. The sequence derives from a male patient aged 5 to 17 who had a stem cell transplant for acute lymphoblastic leukemia, so the T cells may come from the graft donor. CDR3 sequence: CASRRPGQGFGPLHF. CDR3 DNA: TGTGCCAGCAGGCGACCGGGACAGGGGTTCGGGCCCCTCCACTTT.